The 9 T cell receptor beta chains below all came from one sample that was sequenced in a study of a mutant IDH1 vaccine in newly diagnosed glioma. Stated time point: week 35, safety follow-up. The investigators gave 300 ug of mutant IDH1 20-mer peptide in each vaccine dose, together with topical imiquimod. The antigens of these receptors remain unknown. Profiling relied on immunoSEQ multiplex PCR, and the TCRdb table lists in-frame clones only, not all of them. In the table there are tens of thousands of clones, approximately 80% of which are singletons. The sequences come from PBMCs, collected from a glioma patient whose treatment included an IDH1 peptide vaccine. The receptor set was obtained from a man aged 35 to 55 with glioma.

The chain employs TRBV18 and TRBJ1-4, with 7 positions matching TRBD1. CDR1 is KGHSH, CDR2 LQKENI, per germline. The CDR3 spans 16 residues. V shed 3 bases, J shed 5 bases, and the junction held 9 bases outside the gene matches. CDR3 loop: CASSPSWDRKNEKLFF. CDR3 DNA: TGTGCCAGCTCACCTTCCTGGGACAGAAAGAATGAAAAACTGTTTTTT.

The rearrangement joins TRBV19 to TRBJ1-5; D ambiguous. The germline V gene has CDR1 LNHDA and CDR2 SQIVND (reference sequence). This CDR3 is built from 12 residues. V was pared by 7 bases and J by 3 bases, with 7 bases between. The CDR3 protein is CASNSYNQPQHF. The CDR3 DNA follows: TGTGCCAGTAACAGTTACAATCAGCCCCAGCATTTT.

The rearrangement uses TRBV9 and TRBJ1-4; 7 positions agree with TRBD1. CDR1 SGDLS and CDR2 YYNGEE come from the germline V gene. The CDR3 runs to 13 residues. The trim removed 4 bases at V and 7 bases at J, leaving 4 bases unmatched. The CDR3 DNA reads TGTGCCAGCAGCCGACAGGGAGCTGAAAAACTGTTTTTT. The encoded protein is CASSRQGAEKLFF.

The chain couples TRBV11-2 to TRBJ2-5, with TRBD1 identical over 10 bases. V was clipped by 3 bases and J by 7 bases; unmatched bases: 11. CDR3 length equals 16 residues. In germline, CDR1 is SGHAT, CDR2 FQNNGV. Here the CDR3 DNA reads TGTGCCAGCAGCTTCTCGGGACAGGGGCAGGTTGCGACCCAGTACTTC. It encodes CASSFSGQGQVATQYF.

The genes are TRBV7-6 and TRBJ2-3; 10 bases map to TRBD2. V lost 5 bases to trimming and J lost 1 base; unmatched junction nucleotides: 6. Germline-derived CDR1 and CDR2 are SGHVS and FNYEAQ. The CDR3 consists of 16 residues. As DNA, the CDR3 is TGTGCCAGCAGCACCTTAGCGGGAGGCCGCACAGATACGCAGTATTTT. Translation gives CASSTLAGGRTDTQYF.

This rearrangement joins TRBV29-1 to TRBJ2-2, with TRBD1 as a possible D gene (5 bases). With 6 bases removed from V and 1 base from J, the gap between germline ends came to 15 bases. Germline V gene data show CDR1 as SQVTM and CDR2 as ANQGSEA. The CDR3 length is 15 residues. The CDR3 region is CSVLRAPQNTGELFF. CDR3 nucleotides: TGCAGCGTCCTCAGGGCCCCCCAGAACACCGGGGAGCTGTTTTTT.

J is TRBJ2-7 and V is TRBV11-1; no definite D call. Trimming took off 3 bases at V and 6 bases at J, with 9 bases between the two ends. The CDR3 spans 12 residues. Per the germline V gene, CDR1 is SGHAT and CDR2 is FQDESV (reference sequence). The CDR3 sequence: CASSFRFSEQYF. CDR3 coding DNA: TGTGCCAGCAGCTTCAGGTTCTCCGAGCAGTACTTC.

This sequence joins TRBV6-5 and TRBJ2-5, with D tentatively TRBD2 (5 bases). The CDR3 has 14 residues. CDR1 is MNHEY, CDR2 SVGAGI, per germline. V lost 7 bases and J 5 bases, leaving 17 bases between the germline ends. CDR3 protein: CASTEGGVRETQYF. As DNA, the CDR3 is TGTGCCAGCACTGAGGGTGGAGTACGGGAGACCCAGTACTTC.

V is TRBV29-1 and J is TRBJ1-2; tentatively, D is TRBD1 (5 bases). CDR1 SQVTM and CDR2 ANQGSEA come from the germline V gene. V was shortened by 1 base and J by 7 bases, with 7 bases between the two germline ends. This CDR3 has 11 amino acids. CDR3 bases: TGCAGCGTTGAAGGGGGCGGTGGCTACACCTTC. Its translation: CSVEGGGGYTF.